This T cell receptor beta chain came from a study of T cell responses to AZD1222 COVID-19 vaccine. This table comes from immunoSEQ multiplex PCR, and its TCRdb copy is limited to in-frame clones, with some not included. The table has approximately 100,000 clones, 90% to 95% seen once. The V gene's germline CDR1 is MDHEN and CDR2 SYDVKM. The J segment lost 3 bases and the V segment lost 5 bases, leaving 6 bases of the junction unmatched. The CDR3 extends over 16 amino acids. Study-wide findings and caveats: The breadth and depth of Spike-specific TCRs increased once two AZD1222 doses had been given. Repertoires in all cases were sampled only once the peak T cell response had passed. Donor demographics were predominantly white British with a female majority; clonal diversity may be underestimated. Along spike, vaccine-associated CD4 TCRs were found throughout, with dominance at 160-218 and 743-854.

As for this clone: The antigen remains undetermined.

This sequence was found in an adult in good health. This rearrangement joins TRBV28 to TRBJ1-3; 11 nucleotides line up with TRBD1. Source: peripheral blood, taken on day 0 of AZD1222 vaccination. CDR3 residues: CASSVTGTGGGNTIYF. CDR3 bases: TGTGCCAGCAGTGTAACAGGGACAGGGGGTGGAAACACCATATATTTT.